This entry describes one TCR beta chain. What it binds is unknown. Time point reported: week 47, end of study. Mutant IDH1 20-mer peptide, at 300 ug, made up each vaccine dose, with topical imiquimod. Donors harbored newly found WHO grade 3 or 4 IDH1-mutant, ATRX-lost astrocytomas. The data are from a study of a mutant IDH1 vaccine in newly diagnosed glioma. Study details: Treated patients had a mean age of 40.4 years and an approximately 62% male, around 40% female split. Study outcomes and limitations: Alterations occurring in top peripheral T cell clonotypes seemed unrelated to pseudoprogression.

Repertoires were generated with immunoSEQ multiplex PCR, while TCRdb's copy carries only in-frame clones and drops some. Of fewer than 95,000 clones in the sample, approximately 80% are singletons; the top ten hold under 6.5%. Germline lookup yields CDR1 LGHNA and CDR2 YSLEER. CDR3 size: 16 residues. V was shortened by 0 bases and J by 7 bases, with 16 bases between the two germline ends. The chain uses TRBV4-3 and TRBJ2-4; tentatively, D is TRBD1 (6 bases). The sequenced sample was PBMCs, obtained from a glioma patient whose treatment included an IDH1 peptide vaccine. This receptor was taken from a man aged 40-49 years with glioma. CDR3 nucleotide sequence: TGCGCCAGCAGCCAAGAACGGCCAGGGGATGGGAACATTCAGTACTTC. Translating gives CASSQERPGDGNIQYF.